Here is one T cell receptor (beta chain) with its context. Antigen: not known. The source of the sample is a study of T cell responses to AZD1222 COVID-19 vaccine. Method: immunoSEQ multiplex PCR; TCRdb's copy keeps in-frame clones and lacks some. The repertoire consists of fewer than 100,000 clones, with around nine tenths occurring once and the leading ten covering under 14%. Pooled in the analysis were second doses at about 4 or about 12 weeks. The study's findings and limits: Unmutated variant regions are reportedly the target of nearly half of TCRs that are spike-specific. Spike was spanned by vaccine-associated CD4 TCRs, with dominance at 160-218 and 743-854. Increased Spike-specific TCR breadth and depth were observed after two AZD1222 doses.

This CDR3 spans 13 amino acids. The germline V gene encodes CDR1 SEHNR and CDR2 FQNEAQ (reference sequence). V was pared by 10 bases and J by 4 bases, with 16 bases between. The specimen comprised peripheral blood, sampled 28 days after the second AZD1222 dose. This TCR derives from an adult who received the AZD1222 COVID-19 vaccine. This chain connects TRBV7-9 to TRBJ1-1; D gene unclear. The CDR3 here is CAIGEGWSTEAFF. The CDR3 nucleotides are TGTGCCATCGGGGAGGGATGGAGCACTGAAGCTTTCTTT. The variable domain in full, completed from reference TRBV7-9 and TRBJ1-1, reads DTGVSQNPRHKITKRGQNVTFRCDPISEHNRLYWYRQTLGQGPEFLTYFQNEAQLEKSRLLSDRFSAERPKGSFSTLEIQRTEQGDSAMYLCAIGEGWSTEAFFGQGTRLTVV.